The entry below describes one TCR beta chain. This sample is part of a study of blood T cell repertoires in COVID-19. Assay: immunoSEQ multiplex PCR; the TCRdb copy retains only in-frame clones and omits some. The repertoire holds 150,000 to 200,000 clones, with roughly 80% as singletons. V shed 8 bases, J shed 4 bases, and the junction held 9 bases outside the gene matches. The length of the CDR3 is 15 residues. Germline V gene lookup returns CDR1 LNHNV and CDR2 YYDKDF (reference sequence). The chain couples TRBV15 to TRBJ2-1; TRBD1 matches 9 bases. The receptor was isolated from a man aged 45-60 years who had recovered from COVID-19. The sequenced sample consisted of peripheral blood. The CDR3 loop reads CATLRGQGAYNEQFF. As DNA, the CDR3 is TGTGCCACCTTGCGGGGACAGGGTGCGTACAATGAGCAGTTCTTC. Complete variable domain (other parts from reference TRBV15 and TRBJ2-1): DAMVIQNPRYQVTQFGKPVTLSCSQTLNHNVMYWYQQKSSQAPKLLFHYYDKDFNNEADTPDNFQSRRPNTSFCFLDIRSPGLGDTAMYLCATLRGQGAYNEQFFGPGTRLTVL.